The T cell receptor beta chain described here comes from a study of long-term antiretroviral therapy in people with HIV. In the case of this clone: The antigen is not known.

Study findings and constraints: ART-treated samples gained diversity yet remained below transplant donor controls. HIV repertoires covered narrower CDR3 length ranges than controls did. Blood dating 2004 to 2017 may reflect older ART regimens.

Runs used v3.0 of the immunoSEQ assay and were done at survey level. Per-sample targets for sequencing were roughly 40,000-55,000 T-cell genomes. Measured with immunoSEQ multiplex PCR; TCRdb has only the in-frame clones, and not every one. The sample includes around 21,000 clones, 65% to 85% of them seen just once. There are 14 residues in the CDR3. Germline V CDR1 and CDR2: SGHKS, YYEKEE (reference sequence). Unmatched junction bases numbered 6, after V lost 3 bases and J lost 3 bases. The chain carries TRBV5-5 and TRBJ2-7; 7 nucleotides agree with TRBD2. This clonotype originated in a man aged 30 to 45 with HIV. The sample in question was unsorted PBMCs, obtained 1.5 years after starting antiretroviral therapy. In DNA form, the CDR3 reads TGTGCCAGCAGCTGGGGGGGAGGCAACTACGAGCAGTACTTC. It translates to CASSWGGGNYEQYF. Full variable domain (missing parts from reference TRBV5-5 and TRBJ2-7): DAGVTQSPTHLIKTRGQQVTLRCSPISGHKSVSWYQQVLGQGPQFIFQYYEKEERGRGNFPDRFSARQFPNYSSELNVNALLLGDSALYLCASSWGGGNYEQYFGPGTRLTVT.